This T cell receptor (beta chain) is drawn from a study of T-cell memory formation after mild COVID-19. Study-level information: TCR clusters were largely donor specific.

The authors produced TCR alpha and TCR beta cDNA libraries with sample barcodes and UMIs by 5'RACE using constant-segment primers. TCRdb used MiXCR to reprocess the 5' RACE reads, holding one entry per CDR3 protein. The data contain about 170,000 distinct CDR3 sequences, roughly 13% of them seen just once; the ten biggest clones take up roughly 3.3%. Germline V CDR1 and CDR2: LGHNA, YNFKEQ. The CDR3 length is 16 residues. V was trimmed by 0 bases and J by 0 bases, leaving 9 bases between them. This clonotype was recorded a few times. The antigen remains unidentified. Study results and limitations: Day 15 to 85 contractors were CD4/CD8 balanced; later expanders leaned CD4+. Those CD4+ clones that contracted were mainly in CM and EM (CD8+ ones in EMRA).

The rearrangement uses TRBV4-2 and TRBJ1-3, with a possible D match to TRBD1 (6 bases). The source is a young man who had mild COVID-19 (a few samples of this study predate the infection). Cell type and time point are not known. The sequenced material came from PBMCs or a T cell subset sorted from them (not recorded which). This CDR3 is CASSQDRGISGNTIYF. The CDR3 nucleotides are TGTGCCAGCAGCCAAGATAGGGGGATCTCTGGAAACACCATATATTTT.